Sequencing of this T cell receptor beta chain was carried out in a study of shared clonotypes between healthy human individuals (dated by TCRdb to 2018 to 2020). A note on the overall study: A few men and a couple of women, aged 18 to 49 years, made up the cohort. For each donor, three plates each were used for CD4 naive and CD4 memory, two plates were used for CD8 naive, and one plate was used for CD8 memory. To estimate repertoire size and how much clonotype sharing occurs between individuals, the study deeply sequenced the blood TCR repertoires of five healthy adults. Different laboratories and diverse techniques were used to prepare libraries and sequence TCR repertoires, to increase sequencing depth and limit assay-specific biases. Per donor, leukapheresis produced somewhere between about 0.9 and 9.5 billion PBMCs.

Using the deep immunoSEQ assay, multiplex PCR amplified TCR CDR3 regions from genomic DNA. Genomic DNA extracted from each cell subset was distributed evenly over all wells of several immunoSEQ 96-well plates, and each plate served as one replicate. For sorted subsets, around 0.2 ug of genomic DNA, equivalent to roughly 30,000 T cell genomes, went into each replicate PCR. Purified libraries were quantified with a Qubit 3.0 fluorometer, sized on a Bioanalyzer 2100, and re-quantified with the KAPA Library Quantification kit. Every immunoSEQ 96-well plate was sequenced on a separate single-read 150-cycle Illumina NextSeq 550 flow cell. The published analysis was carried out like this. Because the immunoSEQ output included only junctional sequences and no quality scores, the filtering could not be the same as the filtering used for full-length reads. Sequences were annotated with PyIR, a Python wrapper for IgBLAST v1.9, and V/J genes and CDR3 were assigned using IMGT germline references. Reads were removed for weak V/J assignments (E-value above 1e-6), missing CDR3, stop codons, out-of-frame junctions, or ambiguous translated residues. V3J clonotypes were defined by identical inferred V gene, J gene, and CDR3 amino acid sequence. Percentage overlap between repertoires was computed as shared unique clonotypes divided by the size of the smaller repertoire. RTK rarefaction, the Chao1 estimator, and Recon v2.1 estimates of unobserved clonotypes were used to assess repertoire richness. Generation probabilities were computed with OLGA for all TCRbeta clonotypes obtained by the gDNA method from several donors. TCRdb obtained this table from immuneACCESS and retained in-frame rearrangements with V and J assigned. These tables miss some clones; where compared with another copy, unresolved V genes account for less than half of the shortfall, and the remainder is unexplained. V, J and clone size were drawn from that table, and D and trimming were deduced from the DNA. Across this sample there are millions of clones, with about 92% seen only once. 0.39% of the sample belongs to the ten largest clones.

Paper-wide results and their limitations: Because the study included only a small number of donors, the genetic and exposure-history diversity represented was limited. Based on pairwise subsampling, the degree of clonotype sharing among donors was expected to be affected by sequencing depth. Sampling was limited to blood, and TCR repertoires in tissue likely differ from TCR repertoires in blood. When several donors were compared, the shared fraction of clonotypes was about 5.5% for naive CD4, around 3.6% for naive CD8, more than 2% for memory CD4, and 0.4% for memory CD8. Rarefaction of sorted-subset datasets indicated incomplete sequencing despite the large sequencing depth. Larger estimated clonotype richness was generally found for naive subsets than for memory subsets. Higher generation probabilities were observed for clonotypes shared by all four sorted-subset donors than for non-shared clonotypes.

The donors were healthy, HIV-negative adults with no recently reported acute infections or vaccinations. Only Caucasian adults living in Nashville, Tennessee, USA were represented among the donors. CD4+ T cells were enriched through magnetic negative selection, after which naive cells were positively selected on CD45RA and the remaining negative fraction served as the memory subset. After blood collection by leukapheresis, PBMCs were isolated using Ficoll-Histopaque density gradient centrifugation and then cryopreserved in the vapor phase of liquid nitrogen. Purity and quantity of every magnetically sorted T cell population were checked by analytical flow cytometry. Each sorted fraction had its genomic DNA isolated and then quantified by UV absorbance on a Nanodrop 2000c. Regarding this clone: Which antigen it targets is not known. One end of the junction varies from germline; a read error may be responsible.

The CDR3 spans 13 residues, from the cysteine through the phenylalanine. Kept here is only the CDR3 DNA, which spans 39 bases and is read in frame from base 1. Sequencing was performed on naive CD4+ T cells from PBMCs. Read against the paper, the sample's cell subset or site label means: CD45RA+ positively selected. This receptor was obtained from a man aged 18 to 29 in good health. Some clones in this sample may be carry-over from other donors' samples. Here the chain combines TRBV23-1 and TRBJ2-2; 7 nucleotides in the junction match TRBD2. TRBV23-1 is classed as an ORF, of uncertain function. In nucleotide form, the sequence is TGCGCCAGCAGTCAGGGGACCGGGGGGATAAAAATTTTT. Its product reads: CASSQGTGGIKIF.